This TCR beta chain was retrieved from a study of cytomegalovirus exposure and HLA in healthy donors. As for this clone: The target antigen is unknown.

The CDR3 length is 14 residues. Germline CDR1 and CDR2: SGHRS and YFSETQ. With 0 bases removed from V and 1 base from J, the gap between germline ends came to 8 bases. Whole-study findings and limits: As a later analysis showed, several of the most significant clusters appeared to be linked to common viral pathogens. Later work showed greater clonal expansion in HLA-associated TCR beta chains than in equally common others. As immune exposure information, only CMV serostatus was available. Using the classifier, cytomegalovirus status was reportedly diagnosed with high specificity and sensitivity.

Primers for the PCR totalled 60 Vbeta and 13 Jbeta. The repertoire was sequenced with immunoSEQ multiplex PCR; TCRdb's copy has only in-frame clones and lacks some. Altogether around 140,000 clones are present, approximately 80% being singletons, with the ten largest covering 1.3% to 1.5%. This chain connects TRBV5-1 to TRBJ2-7; D unclear. Sequencing was carried out using PBMCs. The receptor comes from a middle-aged woman in good health and CMV-seronegative. This CDR3 is CASSLEQSSYEQYF. In DNA form, the CDR3 reads TGCGCCAGCAGCTTGGAACAGAGTTCCTACGAGCAGTACTTC.